Listed below are T cell receptor beta chains from one sample, sequenced in a study of vaccination and CD4 T cells after COVID-19. TCRdb ran MiXCR on the PCR reads and lists one entry per CDR3 protein. The data show around 25,000 distinct CDR3 sequences, with roughly 27% seen just once and under 8.5% held by the top ten. Which antigens these TCRs recognize remains unknown. The material was CD4+ T cells from blood, cultured in vitro, obtained about 7 months after SARS-CoV-2 vaccination. The source is a human donor who had recovered from COVID-19. Both conserved end residues are part of each CDR3. The D gene is left open where the match is weak. Rows may omit the clone size; those that give it use once, few, many or a size class.

cdr3_aa: CASRATSGRMETQYF
cdr3_nt: TGTGCCAGCAGGGCAACCAGCGGGAGGATGGAGACCCAGTACTTC
d_call: TRBD2
j_call: TRBJ2-5
clone_size: NA
v_call: TRBV11-2

cdr3_aa: CASIMGGTKPYEQYF
cdr3_nt: TGTGCCAGCATCATGGGGGGGACTAAACCCTACGAGCAGTACTTC
d_call: TRBD2
j_call: TRBJ2-7
clone_size: NA
v_call: TRBV28

cdr3_aa: CSAIGADNYGYTF
cdr3_nt: TGCAGTGCTATCGGGGCGGATAACTATGGCTACACCTTC
d_call: NA
j_call: TRBJ1-2
clone_size: NA
v_call: TRBV20-1

cdr3_aa: CASSQLIAGGPSIYNEQFF
cdr3_nt: TGTGCCAGCAGCCAACTCATAGCGGGAGGGCCAAGTATCTACAATGAGCAGTTCTTC
d_call: TRBD2
j_call: TRBJ2-1
clone_size: NA
v_call: TRBV4-2

cdr3_aa: CASSSNGQGPEQYF
cdr3_nt: TGTGCCAGCAGTTCAAACGGACAGGGCCCCGAGCAGTACTTC
d_call: TRBD1
j_call: TRBJ2-7
clone_size: few
v_call: TRBV27

cdr3_aa: CASRPPLRNTIYF
cdr3_nt: TGTGCCAGCAGGCCCCCTCTCCGAAACACCATATATTTT
d_call: NA
j_call: TRBJ1-3
clone_size: NA
v_call: TRBV28

cdr3_aa: CASSQDRVSYNEQFF
cdr3_nt: TGCGCCAGCAGCCAAGATCGGGTCTCCTACAATGAGCAGTTCTTC
d_call: NA
j_call: TRBJ2-1
clone_size: few
v_call: TRBV4-1

cdr3_aa: CSARFPFRNTGELFF
cdr3_nt: TGCAGTGCTAGATTCCCCTTTAGGAACACCGGGGAGCTGTTTTTT
d_call: NA
j_call: TRBJ2-2
clone_size: NA
v_call: TRBV20-1

cdr3_aa: CSAQAGTSTDTQYF
cdr3_nt: TGCAGTGCACAAGCGGGTACTAGCACAGATACGCAGTATTTT
d_call: NA
j_call: TRBJ2-3
clone_size: NA
v_call: TRBV20-1

cdr3_aa: CASSRRRPEETQYF
cdr3_nt: TGTGCCAGTAGCCGACGACGGCCAGAAGAGACCCAGTACTTC
d_call: NA
j_call: TRBJ2-5
clone_size: NA
v_call: TRBV19

cdr3_aa: CASSRSPGGAYEQYF
cdr3_nt: TGTGCCAGCTCGCGATCCCCCGGCGGGGCCTACGAGCAGTACTTC
d_call: NA
j_call: TRBJ2-7
clone_size: NA
v_call: TRBV27

cdr3_aa: CASSGDGGLNIQYF
cdr3_nt: TGTGCCAGCAGCGGAGACGGGGGATTAAACATTCAGTACTTC
d_call: NA
j_call: TRBJ2-4
clone_size: few
v_call: TRBV7-2

cdr3_aa: CASSTGAPDTQYF
cdr3_nt: TGTGCCAGCAGCACCGGGGCCCCAGATACGCAGTATTTT
d_call: NA
j_call: TRBJ2-3
clone_size: NA
v_call: TRBV7-2

cdr3_aa: CSAREYNEQFF
cdr3_nt: TGCAGTGCTAGAGAGTACAATGAGCAGTTCTTC
d_call: NA
j_call: TRBJ2-1
clone_size: few
v_call: TRBV20-1

cdr3_aa: CASSFPGVGNEQYF
cdr3_nt: TGTGCCAGCAGCTTCCCCGGAGTAGGGAACGAGCAGTACTTC
d_call: NA
j_call: TRBJ2-7
clone_size: NA
v_call: TRBV11-2

cdr3_aa: CASSSRSGANVLTF
cdr3_nt: TGTGCCAGCAGCTCACGATCTGGGGCCAACGTCCTGACTTTC
d_call: NA
j_call: TRBJ2-6
clone_size: NA
v_call: TRBV7-9

cdr3_aa: CASSMGDTQYF
cdr3_nt: TGTGCCAGTAGTATGGGAGATACGCAGTATTTT
d_call: NA
j_call: TRBJ2-3
clone_size: few
v_call: TRBV19

cdr3_aa: CASSLVGVDREAFF
cdr3_nt: TGTGCCAGCAGCTTAGTGGGGGTCGACAGGGAAGCTTTCTTT
d_call: NA
j_call: TRBJ1-1
clone_size: NA
v_call: TRBV7-6

cdr3_aa: CASSFDIQQTQYF
cdr3_nt: TGCGCCAGCAGCTTCGACATTCAGCAGACCCAGTACTTC
d_call: NA
j_call: TRBJ2-5
clone_size: NA
v_call: TRBV5-1

cdr3_aa: CASSPTAGRYNSPLHF
cdr3_nt: TGTGCCAGCAGTCCTACTGCAGGGCGGTATAATTCACCCCTCCACTTT
d_call: NA
j_call: TRBJ1-6
clone_size: few
v_call: TRBV6-1

cdr3_aa: CASSEFPREGTGLRASPLHF
cdr3_nt: TGCGCCAGCAGTGAGTTTCCTCGGGAAGGGACAGGGTTGAGGGCCTCACCCCTCCACTTT
d_call: TRBD1
j_call: TRBJ1-6
clone_size: few
v_call: TRBV10-1

cdr3_aa: CASSALAYQETQYF
cdr3_nt: TGTGCCAGCAGTGCACTAGCGTACCAAGAGACCCAGTACTTC
d_call: TRBD2
j_call: TRBJ2-5
clone_size: few
v_call: TRBV28

cdr3_aa: CSASQETGARAEAFF
cdr3_nt: TGCAGTGCTAGTCAAGAGACAGGGGCAAGGGCTGAAGCTTTCTTT
d_call: TRBD1
j_call: TRBJ1-1
clone_size: NA
v_call: TRBV20-1

cdr3_aa: CASSLKIQRVRSQHF
cdr3_nt: TGTGCCAGTAGCCTAAAAATACAACGGGTTAGGTCCCAGCATTTT
d_call: NA
j_call: TRBJ1-5
clone_size: few
v_call: TRBV19